This TCR beta chain derives from a study of CD8+ T cells in alopecia areata. General study results and limits: Mice showed TCR sharing more clearly than patients did, possibly owing to HLA. More clonal than normal scalp was lesional scalp, particularly alopecia totalis/universalis.

CDR1 and CDR2 (germline): SGDLS, YYNGEE. Trimming took off 4 bases at V and 4 bases at J, with 11 bases between the two ends. The CDR3 runs to 13 residues. About this clone: Its antigen is still unknown.

T lymphocytes (CD4+ and CD8+) were sorted from PBMCs. Once RNA had been extracted, it was reverse transcribed into cDNA to act as the sequencing template. TCRdb's table, derived via immunoSEQ multiplex PCR, lists solely in-frame clones and lacks some. The sample lists about 140,000 clones; 45% to 60% were seen once. This chain links TRBV9 with TRBJ1-2; D is uncertain. The sequence derives from a human donor in good health. Source material: CD4+ T cells sorted from blood. The CDR3 region is CASSPQQSYGYTF. DNA of the CDR3: TGTGCCAGCAGCCCCCAACAAAGCTATGGCTACACCTTC. The variable domain in full, with the rest retrieved from reference TRBV9 and TRBJ1-2, is DSGVTQTPKHLITATGQRVTLRCSPRSGDLSVYWYQQSLDQGLQFLIQYYNGEERAKGNILERFSAQQFPDLHSELNLSSLELGDSALYFCASSPQQSYGYTFGSGTRLTVV.